This note documents a single TCR beta chain sequence. This sample is part of a study of control samples from healthy donors and cancer patients. The trim removed 1 base at V and 0 bases at J, leaving 3 bases unmatched. The CDR3 extends over 16 amino acids. In germline, CDR1 is MGHDK, CDR2 SYGVNS. Only in-frame clones appear in the TCRdb table, and some are missing; sequencing was by immunoSEQ multiplex PCR. In the table there are 110,000 to 150,000 clones, around 94% of which are singletons. Sequencing used blood. This chain joins TRBV25-1 and TRBJ2-3, with TRBD2 matching 8 bases. The origin of this receptor is a man aged 35-49 years in good health. DNA of the CDR3: TGTGCCAGCAGTGAATTCTCGGGGGGGAGCACAGATACGCAGTATTTT. Its translation is CASSEFSGGSTDTQYF.